The clone carrying this T cell receptor (beta chain) was observed a handful of times. Antigen: not known. These data belong to a study of T cell responses to AZD1222 COVID-19 vaccine. Study-level points and caveats: Researchers report vaccine-associated CD4 TCRs spanning spike, with dominance at 160-218 and 743-854. Clonal diversity was possibly underestimated, and the donors were mostly white British, with more females. Reports indicate that nearly half of spike-specific TCRs are directed at unmutated variant regions.

The V end was cut by 5 bases, the J end by 7 bases, with 18 bases between. Germline CDR1 MGHDK, CDR2 SYGVNS. CDR3 length equals 15 residues. Produced via immunoSEQ multiplex PCR; TCRdb's table is partial and in-frame only. The top ten hold 4.4% of the sample, which has 100,000 to 150,000 clones, approximately 89% seen once. This chain links TRBV25-1 with TRBJ2-4; TRBD2 might be the D (7 bases). Specimen: peripheral blood, collected 28 days after the second AZD1222 dose. This receptor was identified in an adult who received the AZD1222 COVID-19 vaccine. The CDR3 sequence: CASSPRGGGENIQYF. In DNA form, the CDR3 reads TGTGCCAGCAGTCCCCGAGGGGGGGGCGAGAACATTCAGTACTTC.